This T cell receptor (beta chain) was captured by sequencing in a study of CD8 T cells in ankylosing spondylitis. This clonotype was recorded at least ten times. In TCRdb, the 5' RACE reads were re-called with MiXCR into one record per CDR3 protein. The sample has a few hundred thousand distinct CDR3 sequences; 10% are singletons. The sequenced sample consisted of blood, either unsorted or a sorted T cell fraction (not recorded which). The clonotype originates from a male donor with ankylosing spondylitis or in good health (not recorded which).

This chain's CDR3 is CASSFSDRGYTF. The CDR3 DNA reads TGTGCCAGCAGTTTCTCGGACAGGGGCTACACCTTC. The chain has TRBV12-3 or TRBV12-4 and TRBJ1-2, with 7 bases lining up with TRBD1. V trimming: 3 bases; J trimming: 8 bases; junction bases outside the gene matches: 3. This CDR3 has 12 amino acids.